This record covers a single T cell receptor (beta chain). The data originate from a study of T cell changes during pregnancy in multiple sclerosis. The method was immunoSEQ multiplex PCR; TCRdb's version includes in-frame clones alone and lacks a portion of them. This table holds about 48,000 clones, approximately 92% found once. The CDR3 spans 12 residues. In germline, CDR1 is MDHEN, CDR2 SYDVKM. The ends were cut back, 6 bases at V and 4 bases at J, with 6 bases in the middle. The J gene is TRBJ2-2, the V gene TRBV28, with D hard to call. Here the sequenced sample was CD4+ T cells from peripheral blood mononuclear cells, taken in the second trimester of pregnancy. The receptor was isolated from a female donor in good health, enrolled as a control in a pregnancy study. CDR3: CASRWSTGELFF. CDR3 DNA: TGTGCCAGCAGATGGAGCACCGGGGAGCTGTTTTTT.